This paragraph covers one TCR beta chain sequence. Antigen: not known. Samples came from healthy bone marrow donors. This PCR relied on a set of 60 Vbeta primers and 13 Jbeta primers. Profiled with immunoSEQ multiplex PCR; TCRdb holds only in-frame clones, not every one. Altogether around 200,000 clones are present, 70% being singletons, with the ten largest covering less than 3%. The record originates from a study of cytomegalovirus exposure and HLA in healthy donors. Germline V gene lookup returns CDR1 LNHDA and CDR2 SQIVND (reference sequence). After removal of 5 bases from V and 5 bases from J, the junction contained 11 bases not matched to a gene. This CDR3 has 15 amino acids. Whole-study findings and limits: The study reported that TCR beta sequences accurately predicted HLA-A and HLA-B alleles in most subjects. Association with HLA alleles at 0.05 false discovery rate was found for 15,000 to 20,000 TCR beta sequences in a later analysis.

The sequencing input was PBMCs. The chain joins TRBV19 to TRBJ2-5; TRBD1 aligns across 7 bases. This clonotype was obtained from a man in his forties or fifties in good health and CMV-seropositive. CDR3 region: CASSLTPTGKETQYF. The CDR3 DNA follows: TGTGCCAGTAGTCTAACTCCGACAGGGAAGGAGACCCAGTACTTC.